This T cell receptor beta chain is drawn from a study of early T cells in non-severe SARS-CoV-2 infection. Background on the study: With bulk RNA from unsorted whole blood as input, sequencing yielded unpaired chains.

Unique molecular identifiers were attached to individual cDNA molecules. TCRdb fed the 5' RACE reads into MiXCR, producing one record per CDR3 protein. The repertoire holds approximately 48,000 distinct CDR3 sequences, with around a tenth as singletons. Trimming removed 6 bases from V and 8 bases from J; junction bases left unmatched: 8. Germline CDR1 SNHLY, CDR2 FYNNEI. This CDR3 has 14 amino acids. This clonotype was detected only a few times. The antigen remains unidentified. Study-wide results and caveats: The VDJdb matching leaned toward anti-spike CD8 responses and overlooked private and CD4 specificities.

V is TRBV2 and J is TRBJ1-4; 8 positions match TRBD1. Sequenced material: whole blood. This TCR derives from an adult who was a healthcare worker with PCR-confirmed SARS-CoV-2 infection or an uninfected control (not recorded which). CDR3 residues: CASSVDRDHEKLFF. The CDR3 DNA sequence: TGTGCCAGCAGCGTGGACAGGGATCACGAAAAACTGTTTTTT.